Each of the 20 T cell receptor beta chains below was sequenced from the same sample in a study of T-cell reconstitution after alpha-beta-depleted transplantation in children. Construction of the TCRbeta library involved unique molecular identifiers. One entry per CDR3 protein, called by TCRdb with MiXCR from the PCR reads. The sample holds about 200,000 distinct CDR3 sequences, roughly 15% seen once. The material was PBMCs from the stem cell graft donor, obtained from the stem cell graft. All receptors come from a human donor who donated a stem cell graft to a child with acute lymphoblastic leukemia.

This clonotype was counted at least ten times. The CDR3, as DNA: TGTGCCAGCAGCTTGGCCGGGGGAGCCGGCAATCAGCCCCAGCATTTT. This gives the protein CASSLAGGAGNQPQHF. The gene calls are TRBV5-5 and TRBJ1-5; a possible D gene is TRBD1 (5 bases). This CDR3 is 16 amino acids long. Germline-derived CDR1 and CDR2 are SGHKS and YYEKEE (reference sequence). Deletions cut 0 bases from V and 2 bases from J, with 12 bases between.

This clonotype was seen ten or more times. The chain is built from TRBV24-1 and TRBJ2-3; 11 bases fit TRBD2. Germline V gives CDR1 KGHDR, CDR2 SFDVKD. The V segment lost 3 bases and the J segment 2 bases; nucleotides outside the gene matches: 3. This CDR3 contains 16 residues. CDR3 residues: CATSDPTSGATDTQYF. CDR3 nucleotides: TGTGCCACCAGTGATCCGACTAGCGGGGCCACAGATACGCAGTATTTT.

In its sample, this clonotype was seen a few times. CDR3 loop: CASSHRDYGYTF. The CDR3 nucleotides are TGCGCCAGCAGCCACAGAGATTATGGCTACACCTTC. The V gene is TRBV5-1, the J gene TRBJ1-2; D is uncertain. Germline V gene lookup returns CDR1 SGHRS and CDR2 YFSETQ. The CDR3 spans 12 residues. V lost 4 bases, J lost 5 bases, and 9 bases lay in between.

The chain uses TRBV2 and TRBJ1-5; 8 bases agree with TRBD1. The V and J ends lost 8 bases and 2 bases, in that order; junction bases with no gene match: 5. The length of the CDR3 is 14 residues. Per the germline V gene, CDR1 is SNHLY and CDR2 is FYNNEI. The CDR3 loop reads CASWTGFGNQPQHF. CDR3 sequence (DNA): TGTGCCAGCTGGACAGGGTTTGGCAATCAGCCCCAGCATTTT.

On this clonotype itself: Being one base from a much bigger clone, this may be a read error. The chain uses TRBV10-2 and TRBJ2-7; D call uncertain. This CDR3 comprises 11 residues. Germline assignment: CDR1 WSHSY and CDR2 SAAADI. With 10 bases removed from V and 5 bases from J, the gap between germline ends came to 12 bases. The DNA of the CDR3 is TGCGCCATCAGCCCCGATGACGAGCAGTACTTC. It specifies CAISPDDEQYF.

The chain recombines TRBV10-3 with TRBJ2-1; D gene uncertain. Germline V gene data show CDR1 as ENHRY and CDR2 as SYGVKD. CDR3 length: 16 amino acids. V was clipped by 3 bases and J by 5 bases, with 17 bases between them. The CDR3 bases are TGTGCCATCAGTGATCCCGTGACCGGTTTTAACAATGAGCAGTTCTTC. Its protein is CAISDPVTGFNNEQFF.

There are many counts of this clonotype. The chain carries TRBV15 and TRBJ2-5, with 8 bases fitting TRBD2. This CDR3 comprises 16 residues. CDR1 and CDR2 (germline): LNHNV, YYDKDF (reference sequence). V lost 1 base, J lost 3 bases, and 7 bases stayed unmatched. CDR3: CATSRGLAQGEETQYF. CDR3 in DNA: TGTGCCACCAGCAGAGGACTAGCGCAGGGAGAAGAGACCCAGTACTTC.

The sample holds a few counts of this clonotype. The V gene is TRBV20-1, the J gene TRBJ2-7, with 9 bases matching TRBD1. Germline lookup yields CDR1 DFQATT and CDR2 SNEGSKA (reference sequence). This CDR3 has 12 amino acids. V was pared by 4 bases and J by 11 bases, with 9 bases of the junction left unmatched. Here the CDR3 reads CSATGQGMIEYF. The CDR3, as DNA: TGCAGTGCTACAGGACAGGGGATGATAGAGTACTTC.

This clonotype was seen repeatedly, ten times or more. CDR3 region: CASSRSGTTDTQYF. DNA for the CDR3: TGTGCCAGCAGCCGCTCCGGGACAACAGATACGCAGTATTTT. The chain employs TRBV6-2 or TRBV6-3 and TRBJ2-3, with a tentative D call TRBD1 (6 bases). The CDR3 sequence is 14 residues long. Germline values: CDR1 MNHEY, CDR2 SVGEGT. The V gene lost 6 bases and the J gene lost 3 bases, with 13 bases spanning the gap.

This clonotype was detected ten times or more. This chain joins TRBV20-1 and TRBJ1-1; 9 bases agree with TRBD1. CDR3 size: 14 residues. CDR1 and CDR2 (germline): DFQATT, SNEGSKA (reference sequence). Trimming removed 3 bases from V and 5 bases from J; junction bases left unmatched: 7. The CDR3 here is CSASRGQGRTEAFF. The CDR3 DNA follows: TGCAGTGCTAGTCGGGGACAGGGTCGAACTGAAGCTTTCTTT.

This chain joins TRBV5-1 and TRBJ2-4; TRBD2 is a possible D gene (6 bases). Germline V lookup: CDR1 SGHRS, CDR2 YFSETQ. Trimming took off 0 bases at V and 2 bases at J, with 12 bases between the two ends. This CDR3 is built from 16 residues. The CDR3 spells CASSLAAGLSKNIQYF. CDR3 DNA: TGCGCCAGCAGCTTGGCTGCGGGACTCTCCAAAAACATTCAGTACTTC.

The sample holds many counts of this clonotype. This chain connects TRBV3-1 to TRBJ2-1, with TRBD2 matching 8 bases. Per the germline V gene, CDR1 is LGHDT and CDR2 is YNNKEL (reference sequence). CDR3 length equals 17 residues. V shed 0 bases and J 7 bases; nucleotides not matched to a gene: 11. The CDR3 is CASSQDKGGRSWNEQFF. DNA of the CDR3: TGTGCCAGCAGCCAAGATAAAGGCGGGAGGTCCTGGAATGAGCAGTTCTTC.

Ten or more counts support this clonotype. The chain combines TRBV5-6 with TRBJ2-5; 8 nucleotides agree with TRBD2. With 3 bases clipped from V and 5 bases from J, the junction kept 6 bases outside the gene matches. Germline-derived CDR1 and CDR2 are SGHDT and YYEEEE. The CDR3 runs 14 residues. CDR3: CASSSGGGLETQYF. The CDR3 bases are TGTGCCAGCAGCTCCGGGGGGGGTTTGGAGACCCAGTACTTC. Supplemented by reference TRBV5-6 and TRBJ2-5, the full variable domain reads DAGVTQSPTHLIKTRGQQVTLRCSPKSGHDTVSWYQQALGQGPQFIFQYYEEEERQRGNFPDRFSGHQFPNYSSELNVNALLLGDSALYLCASSSGGGLETQYFGPGTRLLVL.

In this sample, this clonotype turned up many times. The chain employs TRBV6-5 and TRBJ1-1; D gene uncertain. This CDR3 has 16 amino acids. Germline V lookup: CDR1 MNHEY, CDR2 SVGAGI. Trimming cost V 2 bases and J 5 bases, with 18 bases left between them. The CDR3 bases are TGTGCCAGCAGTTACGACCACCCAGACCAAGGGACTGAAGCTTTCTTT. Translating gives CASSYDHPDQGTEAFF.

DNA for the CDR3: TGCGCCAGCAGCTTGGTTACAGTGAACACTGAAGCTTTCTTT. Its translation is CASSLVTVNTEAFF. The chain combines TRBV5-1 with TRBJ1-1, with D unclear. CDR1 and CDR2 (germline): SGHRS, YFSETQ. Trimming took off 0 bases at V and 0 bases at J, with 6 bases between the two ends. The CDR3 is 14 residues long.

The V and J genes are TRBV12-3 or TRBV12-4 and TRBJ1-5; 12 bases line up with TRBD1. V trimming: 6 bases; J trimming: 6 bases; junction bases outside the gene matches: 15. CDR3 size: 18 residues. The CDR3 here is CASSPLGTGGFLSQPQHF. The CDR3 DNA reads as TGTGCCAGCAGCCCCCTGGGGACAGGGGGCTTTCTGAGTCAGCCCCAGCATTTT.

There are many counts of this clonotype. V is TRBV20-1 and J is TRBJ2-1, with 7 bases that match TRBD2. With 6 bases clipped from V and 0 bases from J, the junction kept 2 bases outside the gene matches. This CDR3 comprises 13 residues. Germline CDR1 DFQATT, CDR2 SNEGSKA (reference sequence). The CDR3 DNA reads as TGCAGTGCCGGGAGGAGCTCCTACAATGAGCAGTTCTTC. This codes for CSAGRSSYNEQFF.

This clonotype has a handful of counts. The chain uses TRBV7-9 and TRBJ2-3; perhaps TRBD2 as D (6 bases). The CDR3 loop spans 17 amino acids. Germline CDR1 is SEHNR and CDR2 is FQNEAQ (reference sequence). Trimming removed 3 bases at V and 4 bases at J, with 20 bases between. CDR3 nucleotide sequence: TGTGCCAGCAGCTTTCGTTCTTCGGAGGGAGACTCAGATACGCAGTATTTT. Its protein product is CASSFRSSEGDSDTQYF.

Turning to this clonotype: Without the conserved terminal phenylalanine or tryptophan, this CDR3 likely stems from a read error. The J gene is TRBJ2-5, the V gene TRBV5-5; TRBD1 matches 8 bases. The CDR3 has 15 residues. After removal of 4 bases from V and 4 bases from J, the junction contained 9 bases not matched to a gene. Germline CDR1 SGHKS, CDR2 YYEKEE (reference sequence). The CDR3 sequence: CASSPGTGGAETQYL. The CDR3 DNA follows: TGTGCCAGCAGCCCCGGGACAGGAGGTGCAGAGACCCAGTACTTA.

V gene TRBV7-9 combines with J gene TRBJ2-2, with 10 bases fitting TRBD2. The CDR3 contains 15 residues. CDR1 and CDR2 from the germline V gene are SEHNR and FQNEAQ (reference sequence). V was clipped by 6 bases and J by 7 bases; unmatched bases: 8. The DNA for the CDR3 is TGTGCCAGCAGTTTTCTAGCGGGAGATGGCGGGGAGCTGTTTTTT. This encodes CASSFLAGDGGELFF.